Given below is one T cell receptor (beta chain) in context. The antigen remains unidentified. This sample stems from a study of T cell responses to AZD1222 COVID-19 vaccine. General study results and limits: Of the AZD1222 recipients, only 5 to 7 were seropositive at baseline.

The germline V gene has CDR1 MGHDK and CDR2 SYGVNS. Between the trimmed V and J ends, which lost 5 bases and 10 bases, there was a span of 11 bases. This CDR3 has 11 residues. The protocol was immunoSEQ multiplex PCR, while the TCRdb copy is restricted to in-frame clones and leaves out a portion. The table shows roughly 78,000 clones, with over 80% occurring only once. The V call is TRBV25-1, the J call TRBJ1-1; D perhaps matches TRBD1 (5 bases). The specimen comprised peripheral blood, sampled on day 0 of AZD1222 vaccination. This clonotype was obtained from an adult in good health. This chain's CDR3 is CASSWGGAAFF. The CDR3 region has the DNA TGTGCCAGCAGTTGGGGGGGTGCAGCTTTCTTT.